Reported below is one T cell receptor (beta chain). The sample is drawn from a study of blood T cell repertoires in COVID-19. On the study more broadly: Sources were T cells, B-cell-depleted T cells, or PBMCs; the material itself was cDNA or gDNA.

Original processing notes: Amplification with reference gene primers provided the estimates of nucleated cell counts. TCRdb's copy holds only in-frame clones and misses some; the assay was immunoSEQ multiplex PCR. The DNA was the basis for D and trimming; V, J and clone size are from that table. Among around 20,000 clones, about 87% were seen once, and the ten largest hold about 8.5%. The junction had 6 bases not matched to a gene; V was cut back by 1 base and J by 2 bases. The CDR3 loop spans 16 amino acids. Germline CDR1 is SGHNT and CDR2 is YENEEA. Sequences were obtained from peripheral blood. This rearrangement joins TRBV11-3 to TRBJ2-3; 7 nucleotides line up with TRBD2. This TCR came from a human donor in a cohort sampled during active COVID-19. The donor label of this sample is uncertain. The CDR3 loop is CASSLAASGNTDTQYF. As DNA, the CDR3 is TGTGCCAGCAGCTTAGCGGCTAGCGGAAACACAGATACGCAGTATTTT.